What follows describes a single TCR beta chain. The trim removed 6 bases at V and 4 bases at J, leaving 6 bases unmatched. This CDR3 has 14 amino acids. A second about 7 to 11 cycle PCR used barcoded and J-beta primers. A single record per CDR3 protein comes from TCRdb applying MiXCR to the 5' RACE reads. The sample carries about 1,500,000 distinct CDR3 sequences, roughly 40% recorded once. The data stem from a study of blood T cells in healthy people across ages. What was sequenced was blood. The V gene is TRBV12-3 or TRBV12-4, the J gene TRBJ1-2; 9 nucleotides align to TRBD1. The receptor's source is a woman aged 18-30 years in good health. Here the CDR3 DNA reads TGTGCCAGCAGACGACAGGGGGACGGCTATGGCTACACCTTC. Protein: CASRRQGDGYGYTF.